The 21 T cell receptor beta chains presented below share a single source sample, sequenced in a study of blood T cell repertoires in COVID-19. Using immunoSEQ multiplex PCR, the repertoire was profiled, and TCRdb retains in-frame clones only, with some absent. The table includes around 140,000 clones, about 88% detected once. The sample consisted of peripheral blood. Receptors were obtained from a woman aged 80 or over with acute or convalescent COVID-19.

The rearrangement links TRBV27 to TRBJ1-4, with D perhaps matching TRBD1 (5 bases). Trimming cost V 0 bases and J 0 bases, with 11 bases left between them. This CDR3 region has 17 residues. Germline assignment: CDR1 MNHEY and CDR2 SMNVEV (reference sequence). CDR3 sequence (DNA): TGTGCCAGCAGTTTATCCCTTTCGACAGCAACTAATGAAAAACTGTTTTTT. This encodes CASSLSLSTATNEKLFF.

This chain connects TRBV27 to TRBJ2-3, with D tentatively TRBD2 (5 bases). The germline V gene encodes CDR1 MNHEY and CDR2 SMNVEV (reference sequence). This CDR3 comprises 15 residues. V shed 8 bases and J shed 1 base, with 16 bases lying between them. CDR3 residues: CASRGFGGGTDTQYF. The CDR3 nucleotides are TGTGCCAGCCGTGGGTTTGGAGGCGGCACAGATACGCAGTATTTT.

This clone was observed a few times. V and J are TRBV10-3 and TRBJ2-7; the D gene is possibly TRBD1 (6 bases). The CDR3 totals 16 residues. Germline V gives CDR1 ENHRY, CDR2 SYGVKD. V gave up 1 base and J gave up 2 bases, with 15 bases separating them. CDR3 bases: TGTGCCATCAGTGAGTGGACAGCTCGAAACACCTACGAGCAGTACTTC. Translating gives CAISEWTARNTYEQYF.

This chain joins TRBV7-8 and TRBJ1-1; tentatively, D is TRBD1 (5 bases). Between the trimmed V and J ends, which lost 5 bases and 1 base, there was a span of 11 bases. The length of the CDR3 is 14 residues. The V gene's germline CDR1 is SGHVS and CDR2 FQNEAQ. CDR3: CASSLWGENTEAFF. CDR3 nucleotide sequence: TGTGCCAGCAGCCTCTGGGGGGAGAACACTGAAGCTTTCTTT.

This clone came up a few times. J is TRBJ1-5 and V is TRBV10-3; TRBD1 matches at 7 bases. The CDR3 totals 14 residues. In germline, CDR1 is ENHRY, CDR2 SYGVKD. V trimming: 2 bases; J trimming: 7 bases; junction bases outside the gene matches: 5. In DNA form, the CDR3 reads TGTGCCATCAGTGAGGGAACGACAGGGCAGCCCCAGCATTTT. Translation gives CAISEGTTGQPQHF.

The chain has TRBV27 and TRBJ1-2, with TRBD1 identical over 10 bases. Per the germline V gene, CDR1 is MNHEY and CDR2 is SMNVEV (reference sequence). The CDR3 sequence is 15 residues long. Unmatched junction bases numbered 7, after V lost 4 bases and J lost 5 bases. This CDR3 is CASSSPDRGIYGYTF. The CDR3 coding sequence is TGTGCCAGCAGTTCCCCGGACAGGGGGATTTATGGCTACACCTTC.

The chain joins TRBV19 to TRBJ2-7; 9 bases are shared with TRBD2. Germline CDR1 reads LNHDA; CDR2 reads SQIVND (reference sequence). The length of the CDR3 is 14 residues. The V segment lost 5 bases and the J segment 2 bases; nucleotides outside the gene matches: 4. The CDR3 bases are TGTGCCAGTAGTTCGGGACTAGCCCCCTACGAGCAGTACTTC. Amino acids: CASSSGLAPYEQYF.

The chain has TRBV6-5 and TRBJ1-3; D is possibly TRBD1 (6 bases). The CDR3 is 15 residues long. Germline values: CDR1 MNHEY, CDR2 SVGAGI. V was cut by 6 bases and J by 0 bases, with 12 bases left in between. CDR3 protein: CASRPDRYSGNTIYF. Here the CDR3 DNA reads TGTGCCAGCAGACCCGACAGGTACTCTGGAAACACCATATATTTT.

This chain links TRBV5-4 with TRBJ1-2; D is unclear. Germline V gene sequence: CDR1 SGHNT, CDR2 YYREEE (reference sequence). The CDR3 contains 13 residues. V was pared by 4 bases and J by 8 bases, with 15 bases between. The CDR3 sequence is CASSRNPTGGYTF. The CDR3 region has the DNA TGTGCCAGCAGCCGGAATCCAACCGGGGGCTACACCTTC.

The V and J genes are TRBV7-9 and TRBJ2-1, with TRBD2 matching 8 bases. The CDR3 spans 15 residues. Looked up from germline, CDR1 is SEHNR and CDR2 is FQNEAQ (reference sequence). Losses at the gene ends were 5 bases for V and 1 base for J; bases not matched to a gene: 4. The CDR3 sequence is CASSHRGGSYNEQFF. The DNA of the CDR3 is TGTGCCAGCAGCCACCGCGGGGGGTCCTACAATGAGCAGTTCTTC. The variable domain in full, completed from reference TRBV7-9 and TRBJ2-1, reads DTGVSQNPRHKITKRGQNVTFRCDPISEHNRLYWYRQTLGQGPEFLTYFQNEAQLEKSRLLSDRFSAERPKGSFSTLEIQRTEQGDSAMYLCASSHRGGSYNEQFFGPGTRLTVL.

This clone was counted ten times or more. This chain links TRBV7-8 with TRBJ1-2; TRBD1 might be the D (5 bases). CDR3 length: 13 amino acids. From germline, CDR1 is SGHVS and CDR2 FQNEAQ. The ends were cut back, 5 bases at V and 8 bases at J, with 15 bases in the middle. CDR3 loop: CASSPRPGQGYTF. CDR3 sequence (DNA): TGTGCCAGCAGCCCCCGGCCAGGGCAAGGCTACACCTTC.

The genes are TRBV19 and TRBJ1-2, with D unclear. Germline lookup yields CDR1 LNHDA and CDR2 SQIVND (reference sequence). V gave up 1 base and J gave up 8 bases, with 14 bases separating them. The CDR3 is 14 residues long. CDR3 bases: TGTGCCAGTAGTATAGTCGTGGCAGGTGAAGGCTACACCTTC. Its protein is CASSIVVAGEGYTF.

The rearrangement links TRBV27 to TRBJ2-5; 12 bases agree with TRBD1. This CDR3 region has 15 residues. Germline V gene data show CDR1 as MNHEY and CDR2 as SMNVEV (reference sequence). The V segment lost 6 bases and the J segment 5 bases; nucleotides outside the gene matches: 7. CDR3 bases: TGTGCCAGCAGCCACGGGACAGGGGGCCAGGAGACCCAGTACTTC. Translation: CASSHGTGGQETQYF.

V and J are TRBV7-9 and TRBJ2-5; D possibly corresponds to TRBD2 (5 bases). The ends were cut back, 2 bases at V and 2 bases at J, with 12 bases in the middle. Germline CDR1 is SEHNR and CDR2 is FQNEAQ (reference sequence). The CDR3 is 15 amino acids. DNA for the CDR3: TGTGCCAGCAGCTTACAGCGGCTAGCACAAGAGACCCAGTACTTC. This encodes CASSLQRLAQETQYF.

This rearrangement joins TRBV27 to TRBJ1-6; tentatively, D is TRBD1 (6 bases). This CDR3 comprises 17 residues. V was shortened by 4 bases and J by 8 bases, with 21 bases between the two germline ends. The germline CDR1 and CDR2 sequences are MNHEY and SMNVEV (reference sequence). The CDR3 reads CASSSYPTQGRYSPLHF. The DNA of the CDR3 is TGTGCCAGCAGTTCCTATCCGACCCAGGGGCGATATTCACCCCTCCACTTT.

The genes are TRBV6-5 and TRBJ1-1; TRBD1 matches at 8 bases. This CDR3 has 15 residues. Germline V CDR1 and CDR2: MNHEY, SVGAGI. The ends lost 5 bases at V and 0 bases at J; junction bases unmatched: 5. This CDR3 is CASSKGTGVNTEAFF. CDR3 nucleotides: TGTGCCAGCAGTAAGGGGACAGGAGTGAACACTGAAGCTTTCTTT.

This clone showed up just once. This chain uses TRBV7-2 with TRBJ2-1; 10 nucleotides align to TRBD1. Trimming cost V 5 bases and J 7 bases; bases outside gene matches: 8. Germline lookup yields CDR1 SGHTA and CDR2 FQGNSA. The CDR3 totals 15 residues. In nucleotides, the CDR3 is TGTGCCAGCAGCGGGTCGGGACAGGGGCTTAATGAGCAGTTCTTC. This translates into CASSGSGQGLNEQFF.

With regard to this clone: An end of the junction does not agree with germline; a read error may underlie this. The chain combines TRBV10-3 with TRBJ1-6; TRBD1 might be the D (5 bases). There are 17 residues in the CDR3. The germline V gene has CDR1 ENHRY and CDR2 SYGVKD. The CDR3 loop reads CAISESGRGPYISPLHF. As DNA, the CDR3 is TGTGCCATCAGTGAGTCTGGGAGGGGCCCGTATATTTCACCCCTCCACTTT.

V is TRBV7-2 and J is TRBJ1-2, with a tentative D call TRBD1 (6 bases). The V and J ends lost 3 bases and 0 bases respectively, with 11 bases between them. Per the germline V gene, CDR1 is SGHTA and CDR2 is FQGNSA. This CDR3 has 15 residues. Written as DNA, the CDR3 is TGTGCCAGCAGCTTCGAACAGGGCCCTAACTATGGCTACACCTTC. This encodes CASSFEQGPNYGYTF.

This chain connects TRBV2 to TRBJ1-2, with a possible D match to TRBD1 (5 bases). V shed 1 base and J shed 4 bases, with 13 bases lying between them. The CDR3 has 15 residues. Germline loops: CDR1 SNHLY, CDR2 FYNNEI. CDR3 protein: CASSEVLGGVYGYTF. CDR3 bases: TGTGCCAGCAGTGAAGTTTTGGGGGGTGTCTATGGCTACACCTTC. Using reference TRBV2 and TRBJ1-2 for the parts outside the CDR3, the full variable domain is EPEVTQTPSHQVTQMGQEVILRCVPISNHLYFYWYRQILGQKVEFLVSFYNNEISEKSEIFDDQFSVERPDGSNFTLKIRSTKLEDSAMYFCASSEVLGGVYGYTFGSGTRLTVV.

This chain uses TRBV30 with TRBJ2-7, with D possibly matching TRBD2 (5 bases). The ends were cut back, 2 bases at V and 7 bases at J, with 9 bases in the middle. CDR1 is GTSNPN, CDR2 SVGIG, per germline (reference sequence). The CDR3 covers 11 residues. The CDR3 loop reads CAWSLGGEQYF. CDR3 in DNA: TGTGCCTGGAGTTTGGGCGGGGAGCAGTACTTC.